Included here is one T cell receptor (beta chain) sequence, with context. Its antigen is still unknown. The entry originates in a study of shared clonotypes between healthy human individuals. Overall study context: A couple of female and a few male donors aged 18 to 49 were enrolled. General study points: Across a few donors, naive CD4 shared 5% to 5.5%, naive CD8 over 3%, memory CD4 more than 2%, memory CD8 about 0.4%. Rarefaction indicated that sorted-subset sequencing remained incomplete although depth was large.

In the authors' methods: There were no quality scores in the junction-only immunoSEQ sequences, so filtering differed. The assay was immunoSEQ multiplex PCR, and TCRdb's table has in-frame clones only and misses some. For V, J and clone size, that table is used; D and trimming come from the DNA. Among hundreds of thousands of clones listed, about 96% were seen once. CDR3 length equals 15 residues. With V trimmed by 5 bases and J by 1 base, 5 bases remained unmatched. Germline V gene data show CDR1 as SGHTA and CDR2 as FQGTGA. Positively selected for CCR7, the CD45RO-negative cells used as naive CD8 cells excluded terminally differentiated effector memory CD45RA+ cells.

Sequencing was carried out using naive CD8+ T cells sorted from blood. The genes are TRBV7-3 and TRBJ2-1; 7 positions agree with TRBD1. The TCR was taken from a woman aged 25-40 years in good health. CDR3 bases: TGTGCCAGCAGCCCGACAGGGTTTTCCTACAATGAGCAGTTCTTC. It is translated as CASSPTGFSYNEQFF.